The 8 T cell receptor beta chains below all came from one sample that was sequenced in a study of shared clonotypes between healthy human individuals. Profiling relied on immunoSEQ multiplex PCR, and the TCRdb table lists in-frame clones only, not all of them. This table has under 1,100,000 clones, around 75% appearing once. What was sequenced was memory CD4+ T cells sorted from blood. Sample subset: CD45RA-negative fraction. The receptors were sampled from a man aged 18 to 30 in good health.

Comment on this clone: This CDR3 is also generated by other DNA sequences in the sample. The chain is built from TRBV18 and TRBJ2-2, with TRBD1 matching over 9 bases. The CDR3 runs to 15 residues. The J segment lost 3 bases and the V segment lost 6 bases, leaving 5 bases of the junction unmatched. Germline V lookup: CDR1 KGHSH, CDR2 LQKENI. Written as DNA, the CDR3 is TGTGCCAGCTCTCTCCGACAGGGGGACACCGGGGAGCTGTTTTTT. It encodes CASSLRQGDTGELFF.

As regards this clone: This likely stems from a read error, as it lies one base from a far larger clone. The chain recombines TRBV6-1 with TRBJ1-3; D is ambiguous. CDR3 length: 15 amino acids. Germline values: CDR1 MNHNS, CDR2 SASEGT. The CDR3: CAGSEAGGSGNTIYF. The CDR3 DNA sequence: TGTGCCGGCAGTGAAGCGGGCGGTTCTGGAAACACCATATATTTT.

The chain couples TRBV5-6 to TRBJ1-2; 12 bases align to TRBD1. V lost 4 bases to trimming and J lost 8 bases; unmatched junction nucleotides: 12. This CDR3 contains 16 residues. CDR1 SGHDT and CDR2 YYEEEE come from the germline V gene. The CDR3 loop reads CASSTGTGGVSRGYTF. The CDR3 coding sequence is TGTGCCAGCAGCACCGGGACAGGGGGCGTTTCGCGAGGCTACACCTTC. Using reference TRBV5-6 and TRBJ1-2 for the parts outside the CDR3, the full variable domain is DAGVTQSPTHLIKTRGQQVTLRCSPKSGHDTVSWYQQALGQGPQFIFQYYEEEERQRGNFPDRFSGHQFPNYSSELNVNALLLGDSALYLCASSTGTGGVSRGYTFGSGTRLTVV.

This chain uses TRBV5-6 with TRBJ2-3; no clear D. Germline V gene lookup returns CDR1 SGHDT and CDR2 YYEEEE. V was trimmed by 4 bases and J by 2 bases, leaving 8 bases between them. The CDR3 runs to 13 residues. CDR3 sequence reads: CASSVPDTDTQYF. The DNA of the CDR3 is TGTGCCAGCAGCGTACCAGACACAGATACGCAGTATTTT. The full variable domain, its missing parts supplied by reference TRBV5-6 and TRBJ2-3, is DAGVTQSPTHLIKTRGQQVTLRCSPKSGHDTVSWYQQALGQGPQFIFQYYEEEERQRGNFPDRFSGHQFPNYSSELNVNALLLGDSALYLCASSVPDTDTQYFGPGTRLTVL.

V gene TRBV7-2 combines with J gene TRBJ2-3, with 13 bases matching TRBD2. After removal of 4 bases from V and 0 bases from J, the junction contained 4 bases not matched to a gene. The CDR3 contains 17 residues. Germline-derived CDR1 and CDR2 are SGHTA and FQGNSA. This chain's CDR3 is CASSYQLAGGSTDTQYF. For the CDR3, the DNA is TGTGCCAGCAGCTACCAACTAGCGGGAGGGAGCACAGATACGCAGTATTTT.

This chain connects TRBV5-1 to TRBJ2-7; D possibly uses TRBD1 or TRBD2 (5 bases each). This CDR3 is 13 amino acids long. V lost 0 bases, J lost 6 bases, and 10 bases lay in between. Germline CDR1 and CDR2: SGHRS and YFSETQ. This CDR3 is CASSLAWGSEQYF. The CDR3 DNA sequence: TGCGCCAGCAGCTTGGCATGGGGGAGCGAGCAGTACTTC. Combining the CDR3 with reference TRBV5-1 and TRBJ2-7 gives the whole variable domain KAGVTQTPRYLIKTRGQQVTLSCSPISGHRSVSWYQQTPGQGLQFLFEYFSETQRNKGNFPGRFSGRQFSNSRSEMNVSTLELGDSALYLCASSLAWGSEQYFGPGTRLTVT.

The chain links TRBV4-3 to TRBJ2-7; tentatively, D is TRBD2 (5 bases). The CDR3 length is 13 residues. The V gene's germline CDR1 is LGHNA and CDR2 YSLEER. Deletions cut 0 bases from V and 4 bases from J, with 7 bases between. CDR3 nucleotide sequence: TGCGCCAGCAGCCAAGAAGTAGCGTACGAGCAGTACTTC. Translated, it gives CASSQEVAYEQYF.

This rearrangement joins TRBV6-1 to TRBJ2-7; tentatively, D is TRBD1 (5 bases). The CDR3 is 12 amino acids. Germline V gene data show CDR1 as MNHNS and CDR2 as SASEGT. The V end was cut by 7 bases, the J end by 7 bases, with 14 bases between. The CDR3 DNA is TGTGCCAGCACTCGAGGACACTGGGAGCAGTACTTC. Protein product: CASTRGHWEQYF.